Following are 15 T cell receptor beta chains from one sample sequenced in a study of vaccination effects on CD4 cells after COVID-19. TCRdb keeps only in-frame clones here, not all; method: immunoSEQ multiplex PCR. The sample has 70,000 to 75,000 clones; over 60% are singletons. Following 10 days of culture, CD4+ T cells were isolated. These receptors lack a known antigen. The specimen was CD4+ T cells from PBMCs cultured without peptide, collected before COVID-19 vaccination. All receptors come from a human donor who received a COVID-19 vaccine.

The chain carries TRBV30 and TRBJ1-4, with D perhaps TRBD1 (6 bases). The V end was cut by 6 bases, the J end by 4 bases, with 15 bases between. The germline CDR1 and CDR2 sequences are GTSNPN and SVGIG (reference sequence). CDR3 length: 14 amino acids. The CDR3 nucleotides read TGTGCCTGCGCCGACAGGTTCTTTAATGAAAAACTGTTTTTT. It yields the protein CACADRFFNEKLFF.

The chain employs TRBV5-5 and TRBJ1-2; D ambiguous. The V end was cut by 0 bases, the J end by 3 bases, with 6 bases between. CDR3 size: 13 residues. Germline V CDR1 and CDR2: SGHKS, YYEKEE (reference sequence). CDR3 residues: CASSLGFYYGYTF. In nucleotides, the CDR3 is TGTGCCAGCAGCTTGGGATTTTACTATGGCTACACCTTC.

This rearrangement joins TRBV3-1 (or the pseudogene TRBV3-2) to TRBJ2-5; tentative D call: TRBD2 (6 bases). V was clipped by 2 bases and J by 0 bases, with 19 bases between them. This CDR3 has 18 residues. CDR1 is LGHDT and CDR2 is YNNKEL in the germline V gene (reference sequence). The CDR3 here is CASSQLSGRGRYQETQYF. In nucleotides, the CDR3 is TGTGCCAGCAGCCAATTGTCCGGTCGGGGGAGGTACCAAGAGACCCAGTACTTC.

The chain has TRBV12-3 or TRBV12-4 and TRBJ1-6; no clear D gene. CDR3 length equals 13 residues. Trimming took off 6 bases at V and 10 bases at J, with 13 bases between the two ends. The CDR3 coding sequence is TGTGCCAGCAGCCGCGGTGGCAGCTCACCCCTCCACTTT. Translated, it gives CASSRGGSSPLHF.

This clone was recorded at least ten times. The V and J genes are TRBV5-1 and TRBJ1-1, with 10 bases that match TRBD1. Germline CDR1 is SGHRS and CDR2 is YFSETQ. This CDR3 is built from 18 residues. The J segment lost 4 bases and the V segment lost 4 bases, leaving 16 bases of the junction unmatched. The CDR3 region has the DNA TGCGCCAGCAGCCCCTTGATGTGGACAGGGGGGTTTGTCACTGAAGCTTTCTTT. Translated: CASSPLMWTGGFVTEAFF.

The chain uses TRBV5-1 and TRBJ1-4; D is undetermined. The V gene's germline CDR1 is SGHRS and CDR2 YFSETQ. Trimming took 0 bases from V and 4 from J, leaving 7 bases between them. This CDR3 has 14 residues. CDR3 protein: CASSLGGVNEKLFF. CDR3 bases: TGCGCCAGCAGCTTGGGAGGAGTTAATGAAAAACTGTTTTTT.

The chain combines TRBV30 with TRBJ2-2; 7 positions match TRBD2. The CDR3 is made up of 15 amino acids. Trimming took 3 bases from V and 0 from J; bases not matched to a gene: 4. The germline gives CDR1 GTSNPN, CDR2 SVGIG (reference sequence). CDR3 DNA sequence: TGTGCCTGGAGCATGGGGGGGACGAACACCGGGGAGCTGTTTTTT. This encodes CAWSMGGTNTGELFF. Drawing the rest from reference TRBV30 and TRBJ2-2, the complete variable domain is SQTIHQWPATLVQPVGSPLSLECTVEGTSNPNLYWYRQAAGRGLQLLFYSVGIGQISSEVPQNLSASRPQDRQFILSSKKLLLSDSGFYLCAWSMGGTNTGELFFGEGSRLTVL.

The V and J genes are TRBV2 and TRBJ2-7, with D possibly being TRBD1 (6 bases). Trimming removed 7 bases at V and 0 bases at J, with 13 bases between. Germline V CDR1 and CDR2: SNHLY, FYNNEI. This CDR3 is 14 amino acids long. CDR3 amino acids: CASKRGQLSYEQYV. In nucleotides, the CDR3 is TGTGCCAGCAAGCGCGGACAGCTCTCCTACGAGCAGTACGTC.

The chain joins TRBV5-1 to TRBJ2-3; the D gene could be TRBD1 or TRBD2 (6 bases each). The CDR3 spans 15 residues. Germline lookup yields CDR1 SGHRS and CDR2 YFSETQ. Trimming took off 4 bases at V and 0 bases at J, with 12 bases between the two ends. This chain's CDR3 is CASSLRGGSTDTQYF. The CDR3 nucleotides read TGCGCCAGCAGCCTCAGGGGAGGTAGCACAGATACGCAGTATTTT. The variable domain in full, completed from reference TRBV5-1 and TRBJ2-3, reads KAGVTQTPRYLIKTRGQQVTLSCSPISGHRSVSWYQQTPGQGLQFLFEYFSETQRNKGNFPGRFSGRQFSNSRSEMNVSTLELGDSALYLCASSLRGGSTDTQYFGPGTRLTVL.

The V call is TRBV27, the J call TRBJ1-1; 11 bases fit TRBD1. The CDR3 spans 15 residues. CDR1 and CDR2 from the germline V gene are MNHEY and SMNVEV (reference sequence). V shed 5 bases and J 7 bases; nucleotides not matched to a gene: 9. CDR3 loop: CASSGTGGGEGEAFF. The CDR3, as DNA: TGTGCCAGCAGTGGGACAGGGGGAGGGGAGGGTGAAGCTTTCTTT.

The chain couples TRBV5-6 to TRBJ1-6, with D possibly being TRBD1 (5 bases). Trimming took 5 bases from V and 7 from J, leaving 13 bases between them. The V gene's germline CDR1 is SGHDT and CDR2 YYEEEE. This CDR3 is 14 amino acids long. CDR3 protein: CASSGRGRNSPLHF. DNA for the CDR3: TGTGCCAGCAGTGGGAGGGGAAGAAATTCACCCCTCCACTTT.

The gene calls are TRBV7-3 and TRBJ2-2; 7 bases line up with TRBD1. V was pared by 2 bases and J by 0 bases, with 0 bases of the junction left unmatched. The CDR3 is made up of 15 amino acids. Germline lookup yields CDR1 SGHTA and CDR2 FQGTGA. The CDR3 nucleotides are TGTGCCAGCAGCTTAGGGACAGCGAACACCGGGGAGCTGTTTTTT. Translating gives CASSLGTANTGELFF.

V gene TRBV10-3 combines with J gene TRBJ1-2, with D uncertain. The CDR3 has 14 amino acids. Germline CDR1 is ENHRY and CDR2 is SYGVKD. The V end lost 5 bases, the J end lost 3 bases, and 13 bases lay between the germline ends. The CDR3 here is CAISRGSAYYGYTF. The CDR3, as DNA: TGTGCCATCAGTCGTGGCAGCGCCTACTATGGCTACACCTTC.

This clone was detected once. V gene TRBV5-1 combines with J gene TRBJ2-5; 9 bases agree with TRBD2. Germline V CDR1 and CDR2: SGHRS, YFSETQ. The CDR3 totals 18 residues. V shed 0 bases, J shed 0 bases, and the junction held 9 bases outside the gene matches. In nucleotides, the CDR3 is TGCGCCAGCAGCTTGGGAGTTGCGGCGGGGGGGGACCAAGAGACCCAGTACTTC. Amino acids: CASSLGVAAGGDQETQYF.

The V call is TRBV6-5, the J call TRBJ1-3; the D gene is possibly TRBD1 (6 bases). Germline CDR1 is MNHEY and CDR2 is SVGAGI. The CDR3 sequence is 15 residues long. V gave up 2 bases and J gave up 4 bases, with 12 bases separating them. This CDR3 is CASSYTRTVGNTIYF. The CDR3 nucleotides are TGTGCCAGCAGTTACACCAGGACAGTAGGAAACACCATATATTTT.